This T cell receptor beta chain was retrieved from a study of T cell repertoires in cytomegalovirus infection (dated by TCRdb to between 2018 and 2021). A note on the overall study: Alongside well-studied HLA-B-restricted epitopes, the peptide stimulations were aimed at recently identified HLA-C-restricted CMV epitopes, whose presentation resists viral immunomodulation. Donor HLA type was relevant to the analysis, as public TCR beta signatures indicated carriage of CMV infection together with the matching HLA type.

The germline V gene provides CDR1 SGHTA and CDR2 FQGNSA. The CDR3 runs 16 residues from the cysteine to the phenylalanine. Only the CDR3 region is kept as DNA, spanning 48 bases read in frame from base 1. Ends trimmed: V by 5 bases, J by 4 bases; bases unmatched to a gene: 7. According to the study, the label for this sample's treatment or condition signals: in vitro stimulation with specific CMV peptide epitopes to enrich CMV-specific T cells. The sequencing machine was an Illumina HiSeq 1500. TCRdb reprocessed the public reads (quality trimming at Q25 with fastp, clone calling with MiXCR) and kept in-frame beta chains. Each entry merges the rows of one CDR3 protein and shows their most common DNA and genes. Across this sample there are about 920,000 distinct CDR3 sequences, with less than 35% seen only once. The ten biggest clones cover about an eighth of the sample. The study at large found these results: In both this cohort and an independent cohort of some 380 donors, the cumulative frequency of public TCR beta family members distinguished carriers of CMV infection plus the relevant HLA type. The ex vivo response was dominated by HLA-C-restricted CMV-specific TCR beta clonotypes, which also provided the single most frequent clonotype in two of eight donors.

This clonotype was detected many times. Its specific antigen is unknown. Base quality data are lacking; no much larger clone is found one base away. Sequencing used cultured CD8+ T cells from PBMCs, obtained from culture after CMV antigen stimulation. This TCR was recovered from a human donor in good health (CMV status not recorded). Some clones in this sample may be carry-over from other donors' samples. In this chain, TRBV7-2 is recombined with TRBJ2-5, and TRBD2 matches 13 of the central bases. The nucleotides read TGTGCCAGCAGCCCCGGGACTAGCGGGATCAGAGAGACCCAGTACTTC. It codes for CASSPGTSGIRETQYF.